This T cell receptor (beta chain) derives from a study of T cells in Graves' hyperthyroidism and ophthalmopathy. Study-wide findings and caveats: Among clonotypes expanded in thyroid above 0.001, most were also found in blood. Ophthalmopathy, which appeared later, was predicted by the model a median approximately 6.7 months before onset.

Using RNA transcripts as the source, TCR beta CDR3 regions were amplified. In the first-round RT-PCR of the TCR CDR3, the HTBI primer set was used. Each CDR3 protein gets one entry after TCRdb re-called the multiplex PCR reads with MiXCR. This repertoire shows about 690,000 distinct CDR3 sequences, 17% found once; its top ten account for less than 20%. Germline CDR1 MNHEY, CDR2 SVGEGT. The CDR3 sequence is 15 residues long. Trimming removed 5 bases from V and 1 base from J, with 14 bases in between. The authors took PBMCs from over 8.5 ml fresh peripheral blood. This clonotype was recorded at least ten times. Its specificity is unknown.

The V and J genes are TRBV6-2 or TRBV6-3 and TRBJ1-1; maybe TRBD1 (6 bases). Sequenced input: blood. The receptor was derived from a man aged 45-65 years with Graves' hyperthyroidism. The CDR3, as DNA: TGTGCCAGCAGTACGCCGACAGGTTGGAACACTGAAGCTTTCTTT. Its translation: CASSTPTGWNTEAFF.